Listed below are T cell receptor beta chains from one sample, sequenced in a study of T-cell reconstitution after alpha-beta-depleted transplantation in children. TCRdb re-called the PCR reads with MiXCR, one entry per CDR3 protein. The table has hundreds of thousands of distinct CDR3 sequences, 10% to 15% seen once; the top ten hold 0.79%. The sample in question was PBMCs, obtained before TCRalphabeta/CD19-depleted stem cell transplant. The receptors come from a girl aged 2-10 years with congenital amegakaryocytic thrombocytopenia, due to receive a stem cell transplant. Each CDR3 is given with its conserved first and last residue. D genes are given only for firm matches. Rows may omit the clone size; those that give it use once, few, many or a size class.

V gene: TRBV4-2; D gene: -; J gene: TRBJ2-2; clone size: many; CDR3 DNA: TGTGCCAGCAGCCAAGATCTCGCCTTACAAACCGGGGAGCTGTTTTTT; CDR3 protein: CASSQDLALQTGELFF
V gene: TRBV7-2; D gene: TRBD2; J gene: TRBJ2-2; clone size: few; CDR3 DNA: TGTGCCAGCAGCTTTAGGACTAGCGGGAGAGGCGGGGAGCTGTTTTTT; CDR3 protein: CASSFRTSGRGGELFF
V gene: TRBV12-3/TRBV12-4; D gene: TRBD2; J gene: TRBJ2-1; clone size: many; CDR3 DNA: TGTGCCAGCAGTCCCACTCGAGCGGGAGTGAGTGGCTACAATGAGCAGTTCTTC; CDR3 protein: CASSPTRAGVSGYNEQFF
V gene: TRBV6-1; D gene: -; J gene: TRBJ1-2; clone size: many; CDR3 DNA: TGTGCCAGCAGTGAAGAACAGGGCCGGCGCAACATTCGCTACACCTTC; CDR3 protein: CASSEEQGRRNIRYTF
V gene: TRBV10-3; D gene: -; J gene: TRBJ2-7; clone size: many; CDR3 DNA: TGTGCCATCAGTGAGTCGGGGGTCAAAGGGTCCTACGAGCAGTACTTC; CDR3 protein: CAISESGVKGSYEQYF
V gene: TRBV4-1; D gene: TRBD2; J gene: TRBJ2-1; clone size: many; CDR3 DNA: TGCGCCAGCAGCCATCCACTAGCGGGAGACGATGAGCAGTTCTTC; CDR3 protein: CASSHPLAGDDEQFF
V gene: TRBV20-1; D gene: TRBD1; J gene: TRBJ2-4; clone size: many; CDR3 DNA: TGCAGTGCTAGAGGGACAGGGGGGAACATTCAGTACTTC; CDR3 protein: CSARGTGGNIQYF
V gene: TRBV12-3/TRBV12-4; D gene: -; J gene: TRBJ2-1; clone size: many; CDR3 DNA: TGTGCCAGCACCGCCGGGACATTCTCCTACAATGAGCAGTTCTTC; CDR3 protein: CASTAGTFSYNEQFF
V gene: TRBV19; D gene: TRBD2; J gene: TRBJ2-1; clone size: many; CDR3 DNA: TGTGCCAGTAGTACCGAAGGACTAGCGGGAGTTGAGCAGTTCTTC; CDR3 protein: CASSTEGLAGVEQFF
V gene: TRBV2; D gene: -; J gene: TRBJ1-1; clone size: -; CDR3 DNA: TGTGCCAGCAGTGCGATCCAGGTGGCGAGAACTGAAGCTTTCTTT; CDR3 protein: CASSAIQVARTEAFF
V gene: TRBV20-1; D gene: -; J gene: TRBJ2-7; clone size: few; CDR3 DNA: TGCAGTGCCAAGGGACTGCACTACGAGCAGTACTTC; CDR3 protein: CSAKGLHYEQYF
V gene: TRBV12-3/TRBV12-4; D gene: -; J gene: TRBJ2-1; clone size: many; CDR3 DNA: TGTGCCAGCAGTTTCGGCAGGGGAGAAGTCGGTGAGCAGTTCTTC; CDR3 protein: CASSFGRGEVGEQFF
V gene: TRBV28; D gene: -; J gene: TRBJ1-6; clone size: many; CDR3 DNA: TGTGCCAGCACCACGGGGGAGTCACCCCTCCACTTT; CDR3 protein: CASTTGESPLHF
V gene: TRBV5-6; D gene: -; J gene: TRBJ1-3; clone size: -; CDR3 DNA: TGTGCCAGCAGCCGCAGCAATCACAGGGCCTTCTCTGGAAACACCATATATTTT; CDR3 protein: CASSRSNHRAFSGNTIYF
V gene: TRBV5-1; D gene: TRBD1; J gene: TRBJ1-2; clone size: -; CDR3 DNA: TGCGCCAGCAGCTTAGGGACAGGGGGCGCGATACAAGGAGGCTACACCTTC; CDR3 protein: CASSLGTGGAIQGGYTF
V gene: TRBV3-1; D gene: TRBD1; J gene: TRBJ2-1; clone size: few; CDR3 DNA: TGTGCCAGCAGCCTCACAGGGGGGAAGAATGAGCAGTTCTTC; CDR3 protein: CASSLTGGKNEQFF
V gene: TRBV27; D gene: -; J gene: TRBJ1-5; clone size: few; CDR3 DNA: TGTGCCAGCAGTTTAATGGGATTTCAGCCCCAGCATTTT; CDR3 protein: CASSLMGFQPQHF
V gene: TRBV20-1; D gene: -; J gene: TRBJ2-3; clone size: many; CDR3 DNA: TGCAGTGCTAGCGATCGCACAGATACGCAGTATTTT; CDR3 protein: CSASDRTDTQYF
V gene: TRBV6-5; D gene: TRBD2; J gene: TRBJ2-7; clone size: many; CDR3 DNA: TGTGCCAGCAGTTTCAGCGGGAGTTCCCACGAGCAGTACTTC; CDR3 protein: CASSFSGSSHEQYF
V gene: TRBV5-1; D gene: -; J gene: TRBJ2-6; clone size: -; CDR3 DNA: TGCGCCAGCAGCTCTGGGGGCGGGAGATATGGCTCTGGGGCCAACGTCCTGACTTTC; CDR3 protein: CASSSGGGRYGSGANVLTF
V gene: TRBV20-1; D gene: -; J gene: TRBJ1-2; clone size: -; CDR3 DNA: TGCAGTGCCAGCCCGATGCTTTCTGTGACTAACTATGGCTACACCTTC; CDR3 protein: CSASPMLSVTNYGYTF
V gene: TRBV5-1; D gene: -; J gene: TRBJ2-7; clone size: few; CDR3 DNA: TGCGCCAGCAGCTTGTTGCAGAACTACGAGCAGTACTTC; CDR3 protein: CASSLLQNYEQYF
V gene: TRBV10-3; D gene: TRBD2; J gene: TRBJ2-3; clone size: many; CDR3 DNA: TGTGCCATCAGTGAGCGTGCCGGGACTAGCGGGAGTATTGCAGATACGCAGTATTTT; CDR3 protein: CAISERAGTSGSIADTQYF
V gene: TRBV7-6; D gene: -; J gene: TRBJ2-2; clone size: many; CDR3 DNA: TGTGCCAGCAGCTTAGAGTCAGGCGCGGGGACCGGGGAGCTGTTTTTT; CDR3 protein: CASSLESGAGTGELFF
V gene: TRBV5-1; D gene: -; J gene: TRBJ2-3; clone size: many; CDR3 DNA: TGCGCCAGCAGCTCGGAGGGCACAGATACGCAGTATTTT; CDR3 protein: CASSSEGTDTQYF
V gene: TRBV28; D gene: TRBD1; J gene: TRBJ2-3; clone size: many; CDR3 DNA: TGTGCCAGCAGTTTTCGCACAGGGGGCACAGATACGCAGTATTTT; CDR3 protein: CASSFRTGGTDTQYF
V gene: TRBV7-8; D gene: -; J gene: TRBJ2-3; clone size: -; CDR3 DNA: TGTGCCAGCGCGGCTAGCAGTGGAGATACGCAGTATTTT; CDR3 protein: CASAASSGDTQYF
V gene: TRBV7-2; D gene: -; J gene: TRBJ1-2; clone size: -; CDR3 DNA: TGTGCCAGCAGCTCGGGACGCGTCTATGGCTACACCTTC; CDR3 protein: CASSSGRVYGYTF
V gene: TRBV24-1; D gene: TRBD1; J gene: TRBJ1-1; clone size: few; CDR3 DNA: TGTGCCACCAGGGGCAGTACCGGGACAGGCTGGGCTTTCTTT; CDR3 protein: CATRGSTGTGWAFF
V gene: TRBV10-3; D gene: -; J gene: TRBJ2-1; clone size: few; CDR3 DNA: TGTGCCATCGGGGGGACCGAGCAGTTCTTC; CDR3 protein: CAIGGTEQFF
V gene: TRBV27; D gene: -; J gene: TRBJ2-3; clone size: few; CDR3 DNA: TGTGCCAGCACCCTGTCGAGGTCCTCCACAGATACGCAGTATTTT; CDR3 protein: CASTLSRSSTDTQYF
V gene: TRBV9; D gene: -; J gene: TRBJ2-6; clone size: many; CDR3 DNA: TGTGCCAGTTTTACCATCGTCTCTGGGGCCAACGTCCTGACTTTC; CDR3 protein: CASFTIVSGANVLTF
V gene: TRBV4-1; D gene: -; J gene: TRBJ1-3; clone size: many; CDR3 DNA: TGCGCCAGCGGCGGGTACTCTGGAAACACCATATATTTT; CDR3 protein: CASGGYSGNTIYF
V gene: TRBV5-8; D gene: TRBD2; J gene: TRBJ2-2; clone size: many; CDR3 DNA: TGTGCCAGCAGCTTGAGACGGGAGGGGACCGGGGAGCTGTTTTTT; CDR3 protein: CASSLRREGTGELFF
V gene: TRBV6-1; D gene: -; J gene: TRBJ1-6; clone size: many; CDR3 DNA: TGTGCCAGCAAGCGGAGCTCCTATAATTCACCCCTCCACTTT; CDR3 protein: CASKRSSYNSPLHF
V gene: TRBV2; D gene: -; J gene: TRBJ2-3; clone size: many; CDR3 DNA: TGTGCCAGCAGGGAAGACCAGGCGGATACGCAGTATTTT; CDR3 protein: CASREDQADTQYF
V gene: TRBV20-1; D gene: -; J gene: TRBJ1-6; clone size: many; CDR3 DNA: TGCAGTGCCACAGACAGTAGACCCAGCTCCTATAATTCACCCCTCCACTTT; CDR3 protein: CSATDSRPSSYNSPLHF
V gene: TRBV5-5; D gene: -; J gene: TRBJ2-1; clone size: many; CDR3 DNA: TGTGCCAGCAGTAAGCCCAGAGTGCGGTATGAGCAGTTCTTC; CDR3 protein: CASSKPRVRYEQFF
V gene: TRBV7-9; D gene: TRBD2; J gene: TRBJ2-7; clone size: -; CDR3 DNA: TGTGCCAGCAGCTTAGGACTAGCGGTTAGCGAGCAGTACTTC; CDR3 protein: CASSLGLAVSEQYF
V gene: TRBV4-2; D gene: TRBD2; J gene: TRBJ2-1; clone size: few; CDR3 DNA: TGTGCCAGCAGCCAAGAATCGACTAGCGGGAGTAGATTCTTC; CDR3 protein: CASSQESTSGSRFF
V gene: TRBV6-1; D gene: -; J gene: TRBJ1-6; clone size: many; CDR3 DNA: TGTGCCAGCAGCCCGGGCCCGCCCTTCGGGAATTCACCCCTCCACTTT; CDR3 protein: CASSPGPPFGNSPLHF
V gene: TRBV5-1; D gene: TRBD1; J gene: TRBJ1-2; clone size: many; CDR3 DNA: TGCGCCAGCAGCTTGGAACAGGGGGACTATGGCTACACCTTC; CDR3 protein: CASSLEQGDYGYTF